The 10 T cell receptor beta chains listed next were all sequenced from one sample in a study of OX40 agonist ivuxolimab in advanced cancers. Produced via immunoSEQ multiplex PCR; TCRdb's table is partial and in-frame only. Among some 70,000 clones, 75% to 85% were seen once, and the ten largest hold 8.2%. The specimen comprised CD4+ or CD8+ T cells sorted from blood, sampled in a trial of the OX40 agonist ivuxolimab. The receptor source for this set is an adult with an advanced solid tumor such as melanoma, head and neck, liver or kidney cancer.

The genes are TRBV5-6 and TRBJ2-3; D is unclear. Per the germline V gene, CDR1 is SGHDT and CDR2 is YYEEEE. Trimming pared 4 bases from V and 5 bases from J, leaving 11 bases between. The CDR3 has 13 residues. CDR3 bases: TGTGCCAGCAGCCCGGACCCAAAAGATACGCAGTATTTT. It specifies CASSPDPKDTQYF.

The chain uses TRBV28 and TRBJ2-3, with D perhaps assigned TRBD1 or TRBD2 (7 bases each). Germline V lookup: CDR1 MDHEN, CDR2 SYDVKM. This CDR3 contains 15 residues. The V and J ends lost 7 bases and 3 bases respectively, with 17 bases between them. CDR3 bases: TGTGCCAGCATTTCAGGGGGGGCTCCGACAGATACGCAGTATTTT. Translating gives CASISGGAPTDTQYF. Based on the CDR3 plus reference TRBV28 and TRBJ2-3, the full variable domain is DVKVTQSSRYLVKRTGEKVFLECVQDMDHENMFWYRQDPGLGLRLIYFSYDVKMKEKGDIPEGYSVSREKKERFSLILESASTNQTSMYLCASISGGAPTDTQYFGPGTRLTVL.

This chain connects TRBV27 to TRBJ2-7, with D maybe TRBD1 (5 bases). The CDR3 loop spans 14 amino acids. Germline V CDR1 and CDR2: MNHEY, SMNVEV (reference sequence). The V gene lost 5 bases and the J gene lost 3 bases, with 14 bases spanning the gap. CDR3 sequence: CASSRTGVGYEQYF. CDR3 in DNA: TGTGCCAGCAGTCGTACAGGTGTGGGCTACGAGCAGTACTTC.

CDR3 amino acids: CSVVASGGETQYF. CDR3 nucleotides: TGCAGCGTTGTGGCTAGCGGGGGAGAGACCCAGTACTTC. V gene TRBV29-1 combines with J gene TRBJ2-5; 10 nucleotides agree with TRBD2. This CDR3 contains 13 residues. The V gene's germline CDR1 is SQVTM and CDR2 ANQGSEA. The trim removed 4 bases at V and 4 bases at J, leaving 3 bases unmatched.

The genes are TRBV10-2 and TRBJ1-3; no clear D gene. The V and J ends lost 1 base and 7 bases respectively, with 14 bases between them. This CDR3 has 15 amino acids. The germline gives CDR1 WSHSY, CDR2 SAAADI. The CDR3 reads CASSEFRQKGNTIYF. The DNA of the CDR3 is TGCGCCAGCAGTGAGTTCAGACAAAAAGGGAACACCATATATTTT.

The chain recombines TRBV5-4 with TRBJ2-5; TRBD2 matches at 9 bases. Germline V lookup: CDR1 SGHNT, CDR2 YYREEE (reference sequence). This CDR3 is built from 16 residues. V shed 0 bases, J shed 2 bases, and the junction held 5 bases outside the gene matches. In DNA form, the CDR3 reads TGTGCCAGCAGCTTGGGTGCTAGCGGGGATCAAGAGACCCAGTACTTC. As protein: CASSLGASGDQETQYF.

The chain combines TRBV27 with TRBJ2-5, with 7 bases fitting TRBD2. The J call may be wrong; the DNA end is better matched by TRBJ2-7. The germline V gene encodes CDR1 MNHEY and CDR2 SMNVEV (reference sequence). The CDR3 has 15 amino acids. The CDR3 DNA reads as TGTGCCAGCAGTAAAGGCGGGAGCTCGGCCTACGAGCAGTACTTC. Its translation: CASSKGGSSAYEQYF.

CDR3 nucleotide sequence: TGTGCCAGCCCGAGTGGGGGATCCCGCACAGATACGCAGTATTTT. Translating it yields CASPSGGSRTDTQYF. The chain recombines TRBV2 with TRBJ2-3; either TRBD1 or TRBD2 may supply D (5 bases each). Trimming took 8 bases from V and 1 from J, leaving 16 bases between them. Per germline, CDR1 SNHLY and CDR2 FYNNEI. The CDR3 is 15 residues long.

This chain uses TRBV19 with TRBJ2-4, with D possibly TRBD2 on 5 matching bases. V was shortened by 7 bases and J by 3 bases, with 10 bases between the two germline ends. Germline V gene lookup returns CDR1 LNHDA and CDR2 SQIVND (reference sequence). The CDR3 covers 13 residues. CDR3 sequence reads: CASNSGDKNIQYF. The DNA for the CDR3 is TGTGCCAGTAATTCCGGGGACAAAAACATTCAGTACTTC.

Written as DNA, the CDR3 is TGTGCCAGCAGCTTCTACTCTGGGGCCAACGTCCTGACTTTC. Residues: CASSFYSGANVLTF. This chain links TRBV7-2 with TRBJ2-6; no clear D. This CDR3 has 14 residues. V lost 3 bases and J 0 bases, leaving 3 bases between the germline ends. Germline loops: CDR1 SGHTA, CDR2 FQGNSA.